This TCR beta chain was retrieved from a study of blood T cell repertoires in COVID-19. CDR1 KGHSH and CDR2 LQKENI come from the germline V gene. The CDR3 has 17 amino acids. V gave up 5 bases and J gave up 2 bases; unmatched junction bases: 11. The method was immunoSEQ multiplex PCR; TCRdb's version includes in-frame clones alone and lacks a portion of them. The table shows over 70,000 clones, with about 80% occurring only once. Sequencing used peripheral blood. The receptor was isolated from a woman of 80 years or more with acute or convalescent COVID-19. The V call is TRBV18, the J call TRBJ2-5; 10 bases are shared with TRBD2. CDR3 sequence reads: CASSGVRTSGSQETQYF. The CDR3, as DNA: TGTGCCAGCTCAGGCGTTCGGACTAGCGGTTCACAAGAGACCCAGTACTTC. Full variable domain (missing parts from reference TRBV18 and TRBJ2-5): NAGVMQNPRHLVRRRGQEARLRCSPMKGHSHVYWYRQLPEEGLKFMVYLQKENIIDESGMPKERFSAEFPKEGPSILRIQQVVRGDSAAYFCASSGVRTSGSQETQYFGPGTRLLVL.